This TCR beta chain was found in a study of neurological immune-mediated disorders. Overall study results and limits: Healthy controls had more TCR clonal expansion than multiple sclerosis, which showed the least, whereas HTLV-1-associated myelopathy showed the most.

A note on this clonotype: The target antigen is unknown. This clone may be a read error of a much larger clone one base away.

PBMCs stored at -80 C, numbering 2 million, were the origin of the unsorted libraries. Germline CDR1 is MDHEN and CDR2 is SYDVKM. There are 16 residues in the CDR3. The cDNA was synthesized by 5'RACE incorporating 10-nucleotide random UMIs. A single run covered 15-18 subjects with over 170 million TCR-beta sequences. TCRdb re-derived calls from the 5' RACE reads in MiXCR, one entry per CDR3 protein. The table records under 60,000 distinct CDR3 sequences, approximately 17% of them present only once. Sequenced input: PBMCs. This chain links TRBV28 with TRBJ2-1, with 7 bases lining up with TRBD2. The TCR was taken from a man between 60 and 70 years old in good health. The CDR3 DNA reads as TGTGCCAACAGTTCCTTTCTAGCGGAACACCTCAATGAGCAGTTCTTC. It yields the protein CANSSFLAEHLNEQFF.